The 19 T cell receptor beta chains reported below all come from one sample, sequenced in a study of blood T cell repertoires in COVID-19. Sequenced by immunoSEQ multiplex PCR; TCRdb stores in-frame clones only, minus some. Here the sample spans approximately 260,000 clones, approximately 83% being singletons. The specimen was peripheral blood. These TCRs come from a woman in her 70s with acute or convalescent COVID-19.

The chain carries TRBV2 and TRBJ2-4, with 9 bases lining up with TRBD2. J gave up 8 bases and V 7 bases, and 12 bases lay outside the gene matches. CDR3 length: 15 residues. The germline CDR1 and CDR2 sequences are SNHLY and FYNNEI. CDR3 region: CASIPAGGRNYIQYF. DNA of the CDR3: TGTGCCAGCATCCCCGCGGGGGGGCGTAATTACATTCAGTACTTC.

The rearrangement joins TRBV11-3 to TRBJ1-5, with 7 bases that match TRBD1. The V gene end was trimmed by 4 bases and the J gene end by 2 bases; junction bases not matched to a gene: 11. This CDR3 is 17 amino acids long. Germline V gene sequence: CDR1 SGHNT, CDR2 YENEEA. The CDR3 here is CASSSIPDRLGNQPQHF. In DNA, the CDR3 is TGTGCCAGCAGCTCGATTCCGGACAGGTTGGGCAATCAGCCCCAGCATTTT. The full variable domain, rest sourced from reference TRBV11-3 and TRBJ1-5, is EAGVVQSPRYKIIEKKQPVAFWCNPISGHNTLYWYLQNLGQGPELLIRYENEEAVDDSQLPKDRFSAERLKGVDSTLKIQPAELGDSAVYLCASSSIPDRLGNQPQHFGDGTRLSIL.

The V and J genes are TRBV2 and TRBJ2-2; 12 positions match TRBD2. The germline V gene has CDR1 SNHLY and CDR2 FYNNEI. This CDR3 is built from 16 residues. V lost 5 bases to trimming and J lost 2 bases; unmatched junction nucleotides: 3. The CDR3 sequence is CASSLAGGTNTGELFF. For the CDR3, the DNA is TGTGCCAGCAGTCTAGCGGGGGGGACCAACACCGGGGAGCTGTTTTTT.

This chain links TRBV2 with TRBJ2-3, with 9 nucleotides matching TRBD2. Germline assignment: CDR1 SNHLY and CDR2 FYNNEI. V dropped 7 bases and J dropped 2; count of bases not matched to a gene: 7. This CDR3 has 15 amino acids. CDR3 sequence reads: CASTGSGGFTDTQYF. CDR3 coding DNA: TGTGCCAGCACCGGTAGCGGGGGATTCACAGATACGCAGTATTTT. Using reference TRBV2 and TRBJ2-3 for the parts outside the CDR3, the full variable domain is EPEVTQTPSHQVTQMGQEVILRCVPISNHLYFYWYRQILGQKVEFLVSFYNNEISEKSEIFDDQFSVERPDGSNFTLKIRSTKLEDSAMYFCASTGSGGFTDTQYFGPGTRLTVL.

The chain is built from TRBV6-1 and TRBJ1-6; D possibly corresponds to TRBD1 (5 bases). The CDR3 is 15 residues long. Trimming removed 3 bases at V and 7 bases at J, with 13 bases between. Germline CDR1 reads MNHNS; CDR2 reads SASEGT. CDR3 bases: TGTGCCAGCAGTGACGGAGGGACGCGAAATTCACCCCTCCACTTT. As protein: CASSDGGTRNSPLHF.

V gene TRBV6-5 combines with J gene TRBJ1-1; 9 bases are shared with TRBD1. The CDR3 runs 15 residues. CDR1 is MNHEY, CDR2 SVGAGI, per germline. V dropped 7 bases and J dropped 4; count of bases not matched to a gene: 10. The CDR3 coding sequence is TGTGCCAGCAATCAACAGGGGGCTACAATCACTGAAGCTTTCTTT. It yields the protein CASNQQGATITEAFF.

The chain has TRBV10-3 and TRBJ1-1; TRBD1 aligns across 7 bases. The junction had 5 bases not matched to a gene; V was cut back by 4 bases and J by 0 bases. Germline values: CDR1 ENHRY, CDR2 SYGVKD. The CDR3 runs 15 residues. Here the CDR3 reads CAISARDRVNTEAFF. CDR3 in DNA: TGTGCCATCAGTGCCCGAGACAGGGTGAACACTGAAGCTTTCTTT.

V usage is TRBV3-1 (or the pseudogene TRBV3-2) and J usage is TRBJ2-1; the D gene is possibly TRBD2 (5 bases). V gave up 5 bases and J gave up 6 bases, with 14 bases separating them. CDR1 LGHDT and CDR2 YNNKEL come from the germline V gene (reference sequence). This CDR3 is built from 14 residues. Written as DNA, the CDR3 is TGTGCCAGCAGCAACCGAGGACTGCCCAATGAGCAGTTCTTC. Its translation: CASSNRGLPNEQFF.

This clone appeared a few times. The chain uses TRBV5-1 and TRBJ2-7, with 9 bases that match TRBD2. The length of the CDR3 is 16 residues. With 3 bases clipped from V and 0 bases from J, the junction kept 7 bases outside the gene matches. The germline gives CDR1 SGHRS, CDR2 YFSETQ. The CDR3 protein is CASSYGGSGGSYEQYF. The CDR3 DNA sequence: TGCGCCAGCAGCTATGGCGGTAGCGGGGGCTCCTACGAGCAGTACTTC.

This chain joins TRBV5-1 and TRBJ2-3; tentatively, D is TRBD2 (5 bases). Germline V lookup: CDR1 SGHRS, CDR2 YFSETQ. The ends were cut back, 3 bases at V and 6 bases at J, with 20 bases in the middle. The CDR3 covers 16 residues. The CDR3 sequence: CASSSGGPTATDTQYF. The CDR3 nucleotides read TGCGCCAGCAGCTCTGGAGGCCCGACTGCTACTGATACGCAGTATTTT.

This chain joins TRBV9 and TRBJ2-7, with D possibly matching TRBD1 (8 bases). V shed 0 bases and J shed 5 bases, with 18 bases lying between them. The CDR3 is 16 residues long. Germline V gene sequence: CDR1 SGDLS, CDR2 YYNGEE. Here the CDR3 reads CASSVASTGGENEQYF. CDR3 nucleotides: TGTGCCAGCAGCGTAGCTAGCACAGGGGGGGAGAACGAGCAGTACTTC.

V is TRBV5-1 and J is TRBJ2-1; 14 bases match TRBD2. Germline assignment: CDR1 SGHRS and CDR2 YFSETQ. The trim removed 3 bases at V and 7 bases at J, leaving 9 bases unmatched. CDR3 length: 17 amino acids. Written as DNA, the CDR3 is TGCGCCAGCAGCTCGGGACTAGCGGGGGCTAGTGGAAATGAGCAGTTCTTC. The encoded protein is CASSSGLAGASGNEQFF.

This chain uses TRBV21-1 with TRBJ1-2; the table's D call TRBD1 went unverified against the DNA. TRBV21-1 is noted as a pseudogene. The CDR3 contains 10 residues. CDR3 loop: CAGQGRGYTF. In nucleotides, the CDR3 is TGTGCCGGACAGGGGAGGGGCTACACCTTC.

In its sample, this clone was seen once. The chain has TRBV7-2 and TRBJ2-5; D gene ambiguous. Germline V gene data show CDR1 as SGHTA and CDR2 as FQGNSA. V lost 6 bases and J lost 2, with 7 bases in between. There are 12 residues in the CDR3. The DNA for the CDR3 is TGTGCCAGCAGAAGACAACAAGAGACCCAGTACTTC. Translating it yields CASRRQQETQYF.

The V gene is TRBV2, the J gene TRBJ1-1; D not resolved. The germline V gene has CDR1 SNHLY and CDR2 FYNNEI. The CDR3 covers 13 residues. Trimming left V 5 bases short and J 2 bases short, with 9 bases between. The CDR3 DNA reads as TGTGCCAGCAGTAGCGTCACTAACACTGAAGCTTTCTTT. This codes for CASSSVTNTEAFF.

The chain has TRBV4-1 and TRBJ2-6; unclear D gene. CDR1 and CDR2 (germline): MGHRA, YSYEKL. Trimming took 1 base from V and 0 from J, leaving 4 bases between them. The CDR3 totals 15 residues. As DNA, the CDR3 is TGCGCCAGCAGCCAAGTAGCCTCTGGGGCCAACGTCCTGACTTTC. Its protein is CASSQVASGANVLTF.

V is TRBV6-6 and J is TRBJ1-1; D not resolved. This CDR3 contains 12 residues. Trimming took 6 bases from V and 7 from J, leaving 12 bases between them. Germline CDR1 and CDR2: MNHNY and SVGAGI (reference sequence). CDR3 protein: CASRPTEFEAFF. DNA for the CDR3: TGTGCCAGCAGGCCTACAGAGTTTGAAGCTTTCTTT.

The chain has TRBV6-5 and TRBJ2-2; no definite D call. This CDR3 comprises 13 residues. Germline CDR1 reads MNHEY; CDR2 reads SVGAGI. The ends were cut back, 6 bases at V and 5 bases at J, with 10 bases in the middle. CDR3 nucleotide sequence: TGTGCCAGCAGCCGCGTTAGTACCGGGGAGCTGTTTTTT. This gives the protein CASSRVSTGELFF.

This chain links TRBV14 with TRBJ2-7; 8 bases line up with TRBD2. V was pared by 4 bases and J by 6 bases, with 5 bases of the junction left unmatched. The CDR3 loop spans 13 amino acids. Looked up from germline, CDR1 is SGHDN and CDR2 is FVKESK. Written as DNA, the CDR3 is TGTGCCAGCAGCCGGACTAGCTTCGTCGAGCAGTACTTC. Encoded protein: CASSRTSFVEQYF.